This T cell receptor (beta chain) comes out of a study of beta chain features in type 1 diabetes. The study's findings and limits: For patients and controls alike, PCR might favor shorter templates to the same degree.

This CDR3 is 14 amino acids long. Germline CDR1 and CDR2: LNHNV and YYDKDF (reference sequence). V was shortened by 0 bases and J by 7 bases, with 7 bases between the two germline ends. A note on this clone: Its antigen is not known.

All of the isolated RNA was reverse transcribed, so expressed TCRB transcripts were sequenced. The table came from immunoSEQ multiplex PCR; TCRdb's copy has only in-frame clones and leaves some out. This table has some 900,000 clones, about 17% appearing once. Sequenced input: naive CD4+ T cells from blood. The TCR comes from a woman aged 18-35 years in good health. This chain links TRBV15 with TRBJ1-6, with D unclear. CDR3: CATSRDLQNSPLHF. The CDR3 DNA reads TGTGCCACCAGCAGAGATTTACAGAATTCACCCCTCCACTTT.